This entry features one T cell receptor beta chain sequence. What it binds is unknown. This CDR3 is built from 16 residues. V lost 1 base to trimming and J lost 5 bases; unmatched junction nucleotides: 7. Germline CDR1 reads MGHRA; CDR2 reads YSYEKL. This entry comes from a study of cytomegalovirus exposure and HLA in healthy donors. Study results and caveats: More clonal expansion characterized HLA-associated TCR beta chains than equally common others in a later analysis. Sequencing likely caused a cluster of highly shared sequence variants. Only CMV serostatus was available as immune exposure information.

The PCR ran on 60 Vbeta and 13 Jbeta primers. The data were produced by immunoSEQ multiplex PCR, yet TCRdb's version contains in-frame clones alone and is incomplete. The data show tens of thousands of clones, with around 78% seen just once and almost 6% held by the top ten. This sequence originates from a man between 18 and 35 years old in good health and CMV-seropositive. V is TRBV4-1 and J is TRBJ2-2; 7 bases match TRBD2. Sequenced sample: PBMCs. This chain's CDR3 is CASSQVGEGRTGELFF. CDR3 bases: TGCGCCAGCAGCCAAGTGGGGGAGGGTAGAACCGGGGAGCTGTTTTTT.